A single sample is the source of the 15 T cell receptor beta chains below, sequenced in a study of blood T cell repertoires in COVID-19. The data were produced by immunoSEQ multiplex PCR, yet TCRdb's version contains in-frame clones alone and is incomplete. The sample includes some 290,000 clones, around 90% of them seen just once. Input material: peripheral blood. The receptor set was obtained from a woman aged 35 to 49 with COVID-19, enrolled during active disease.

The chain links TRBV18 to TRBJ2-6; TRBD1 matches at 11 bases. The trim removed 4 bases at V and 2 bases at J, leaving 16 bases unmatched. The CDR3 runs to 21 residues. The germline gives CDR1 KGHSH, CDR2 LQKENI. CDR3 loop: CASSLLLSGTGGLAGANVLTF. The CDR3 coding sequence is TGTGCCAGCTCACTCCTACTCTCCGGGACAGGGGGACTGGCTGGGGCCAACGTCCTGACTTTC.

The rearrangement uses TRBV6-6 and TRBJ1-5; possibly TRBD1 for D (5 bases). Germline V gene data show CDR1 as MNHNY and CDR2 as SVGAGI (reference sequence). The length of the CDR3 is 14 residues. V gave up 3 bases and J gave up 8 bases, with 14 bases separating them. The CDR3: CASSYDGGFEPQHF. In nucleotides, the CDR3 is TGTGCCAGCAGTTATGACGGGGGATTTGAGCCCCAGCATTTT.

The rearrangement uses TRBV4-2 and TRBJ2-1, with D possibly being TRBD2 (6 bases). The CDR3 covers 14 residues. Germline V gene data show CDR1 as LGHNA and CDR2 as YNFKEQ. With 0 bases removed from V and 6 bases from J, the gap between germline ends came to 9 bases. CDR3 in amino acids: CASSQEGLFNEQFF. The CDR3 DNA follows: TGTGCCAGCAGCCAAGAGGGACTTTTCAATGAGCAGTTCTTC.

This chain links TRBV30 with TRBJ1-1, with 9 bases that match TRBD1. Looked up from germline, CDR1 is GTSNPN and CDR2 is SVGIG (reference sequence). This CDR3 is built from 14 residues. V lost 0 bases, J lost 5 bases, and 4 bases stayed unmatched. CDR3 sequence (DNA): TGTGCCTGGAGTGTCGCCGACAGGGGGACTGAAGCTTTCTTT. This translates into CAWSVADRGTEAFF.

The chain couples TRBV27 to TRBJ2-7; 10 bases match TRBD2. With V trimmed by 2 bases and J by 6 bases, 4 bases remained unmatched. Germline CDR1 reads MNHEY; CDR2 reads SMNVEV (reference sequence). CDR3 length: 14 residues. For the CDR3, the DNA is TGTGCCAGCAGTTTAGGGCTAGCGGGAGCCGAGCAGTACTTC. This encodes CASSLGLAGAEQYF.

V gene TRBV11-2 combines with J gene TRBJ2-5, with D possibly matching TRBD2 (6 bases). The CDR3 is 15 amino acids. Germline assignment: CDR1 SGHAT and CDR2 FQNNGV. V was shortened by 5 bases and J by 2 bases, with 15 bases between the two germline ends. CDR3 DNA sequence: TGTGCCAGCAGCCTCGGGAGTATACAGCAAGAGACCCAGTACTTC. Translation gives CASSLGSIQQETQYF.

The rearrangement links TRBV5-1 to TRBJ1-2; 7 nucleotides match TRBD1. The CDR3 contains 14 residues. Germline CDR1 is SGHRS and CDR2 is YFSETQ. Trimming removed 0 bases from V and 9 bases from J; junction bases left unmatched: 8. The DNA of the CDR3 is TGCGCCAGCAGCTTGGAAGACAGGGAGCGGCGCTACACCTTC. Translating gives CASSLEDRERRYTF.

In its sample, this clone was seen a few times. The gene calls are TRBV12-3 or TRBV12-4 and TRBJ1-1; D remains unclear. Trimming pared 3 bases from V and 10 bases from J, leaving 12 bases between. This CDR3 spans 12 amino acids. The CDR3 bases are TGTGCCAGCAGTTTCGGGGTAACGACAGCTTTCTTT. Its translation is CASSFGVTTAFF.

This chain connects TRBV6-5 to TRBJ2-2, with 10 bases identical to TRBD2. The CDR3 sequence is 16 residues long. V lost 2 bases to trimming and J lost 5 bases; unmatched junction nucleotides: 5. Germline-derived CDR1 and CDR2 are MNHEY and SVGAGI. The CDR3 here is CASSYPSGSVTGELFF. The CDR3 bases are TGTGCCAGCAGTTACCCTAGCGGGAGTGTGACCGGGGAGCTGTTTTTT.

This rearrangement joins TRBV5-4 to TRBJ2-3, with 9 bases that match TRBD2. The junction had 9 bases not matched to a gene; V was cut back by 4 bases and J by 6 bases. The germline V gene encodes CDR1 SGHNT and CDR2 YYREEE (reference sequence). CDR3 length equals 15 residues. As DNA, the CDR3 is TGTGCCAGCAGCCAAGCGTTGCGGGAGGGGGATACGCAGTATTTT. Protein: CASSQALREGDTQYF.

The chain carries TRBV28 and TRBJ1-1, with D unclear. This CDR3 has 14 amino acids. V lost 6 bases and J lost 4, with 15 bases in between. Germline V gene sequence: CDR1 MDHEN, CDR2 SYDVKM. In DNA form, the CDR3 reads TGTGCCAGCAGCTTTCAGCTAGGTGGCACTGAAGCTTTCTTT. Protein: CASSFQLGGTEAFF. The whole variable domain, remainder taken from reference TRBV28 and TRBJ1-1, is DVKVTQSSRYLVKRTGEKVFLECVQDMDHENMFWYRQDPGLGLRLIYFSYDVKMKEKGDIPEGYSVSREKKERFSLILESASTNQTSMYLCASSFQLGGTEAFFGQGTRLTVV.

The chain links TRBV18 to TRBJ2-1; 7 bases agree with TRBD1. The CDR3 is made up of 12 amino acids. Germline V gene lookup returns CDR1 KGHSH and CDR2 LQKENI. V shed 5 bases, J shed 9 bases, and the junction held 4 bases outside the gene matches. The CDR3 DNA is TGTGCCAGCTCAACCACAGGGGCTGAGCAGTTCTTC. Its translation: CASSTTGAEQFF. Supplemented by reference TRBV18 and TRBJ2-1, the full variable domain reads NAGVMQNPRHLVRRRGQEARLRCSPMKGHSHVYWYRQLPEEGLKFMVYLQKENIIDESGMPKERFSAEFPKEGPSILRIQQVVRGDSAAYFCASSTTGAEQFFGPGTRLTVL.

The rearrangement joins TRBV19 to TRBJ1-1, with D maybe TRBD1 (5 bases). Trimming left V 1 base short and J 6 bases short, with 12 bases between. CDR3 length: 14 residues. Germline CDR1 and CDR2: LNHDA and SQIVND (reference sequence). CDR3 nucleotides: TGTGCCAGTAGTATAGCCGGAGCGGGGGCTGAAGCTTTCTTT. This codes for CASSIAGAGAEAFF.

On this clone itself: An end of the junction differs from the germline gene, which may be a read error. CDR3 residues: CASRGQPGGNAEAFF. In DNA form, the CDR3 reads TGTGCCAGCAGAGGACAGCCCGGGGGGAACGCTGAAGCTTTCTTT. The chain couples TRBV27 to TRBJ1-1; D perhaps matches TRBD1 (6 bases). The CDR3 is 15 residues long. CDR1 and CDR2 (germline): MNHEY, SMNVEV (reference sequence).

This chain connects TRBV28 to TRBJ1-5, with 9 bases lining up with TRBD1. The CDR3 consists of 13 residues. V was clipped by 8 bases and J by 7 bases; unmatched bases: 6. Germline V gene sequence: CDR1 MDHEN, CDR2 SYDVKM. CDR3 loop: CASGTGFEQPQHF. The DNA for the CDR3 is TGTGCCAGCGGGACAGGGTTCGAGCAGCCCCAGCATTTT.